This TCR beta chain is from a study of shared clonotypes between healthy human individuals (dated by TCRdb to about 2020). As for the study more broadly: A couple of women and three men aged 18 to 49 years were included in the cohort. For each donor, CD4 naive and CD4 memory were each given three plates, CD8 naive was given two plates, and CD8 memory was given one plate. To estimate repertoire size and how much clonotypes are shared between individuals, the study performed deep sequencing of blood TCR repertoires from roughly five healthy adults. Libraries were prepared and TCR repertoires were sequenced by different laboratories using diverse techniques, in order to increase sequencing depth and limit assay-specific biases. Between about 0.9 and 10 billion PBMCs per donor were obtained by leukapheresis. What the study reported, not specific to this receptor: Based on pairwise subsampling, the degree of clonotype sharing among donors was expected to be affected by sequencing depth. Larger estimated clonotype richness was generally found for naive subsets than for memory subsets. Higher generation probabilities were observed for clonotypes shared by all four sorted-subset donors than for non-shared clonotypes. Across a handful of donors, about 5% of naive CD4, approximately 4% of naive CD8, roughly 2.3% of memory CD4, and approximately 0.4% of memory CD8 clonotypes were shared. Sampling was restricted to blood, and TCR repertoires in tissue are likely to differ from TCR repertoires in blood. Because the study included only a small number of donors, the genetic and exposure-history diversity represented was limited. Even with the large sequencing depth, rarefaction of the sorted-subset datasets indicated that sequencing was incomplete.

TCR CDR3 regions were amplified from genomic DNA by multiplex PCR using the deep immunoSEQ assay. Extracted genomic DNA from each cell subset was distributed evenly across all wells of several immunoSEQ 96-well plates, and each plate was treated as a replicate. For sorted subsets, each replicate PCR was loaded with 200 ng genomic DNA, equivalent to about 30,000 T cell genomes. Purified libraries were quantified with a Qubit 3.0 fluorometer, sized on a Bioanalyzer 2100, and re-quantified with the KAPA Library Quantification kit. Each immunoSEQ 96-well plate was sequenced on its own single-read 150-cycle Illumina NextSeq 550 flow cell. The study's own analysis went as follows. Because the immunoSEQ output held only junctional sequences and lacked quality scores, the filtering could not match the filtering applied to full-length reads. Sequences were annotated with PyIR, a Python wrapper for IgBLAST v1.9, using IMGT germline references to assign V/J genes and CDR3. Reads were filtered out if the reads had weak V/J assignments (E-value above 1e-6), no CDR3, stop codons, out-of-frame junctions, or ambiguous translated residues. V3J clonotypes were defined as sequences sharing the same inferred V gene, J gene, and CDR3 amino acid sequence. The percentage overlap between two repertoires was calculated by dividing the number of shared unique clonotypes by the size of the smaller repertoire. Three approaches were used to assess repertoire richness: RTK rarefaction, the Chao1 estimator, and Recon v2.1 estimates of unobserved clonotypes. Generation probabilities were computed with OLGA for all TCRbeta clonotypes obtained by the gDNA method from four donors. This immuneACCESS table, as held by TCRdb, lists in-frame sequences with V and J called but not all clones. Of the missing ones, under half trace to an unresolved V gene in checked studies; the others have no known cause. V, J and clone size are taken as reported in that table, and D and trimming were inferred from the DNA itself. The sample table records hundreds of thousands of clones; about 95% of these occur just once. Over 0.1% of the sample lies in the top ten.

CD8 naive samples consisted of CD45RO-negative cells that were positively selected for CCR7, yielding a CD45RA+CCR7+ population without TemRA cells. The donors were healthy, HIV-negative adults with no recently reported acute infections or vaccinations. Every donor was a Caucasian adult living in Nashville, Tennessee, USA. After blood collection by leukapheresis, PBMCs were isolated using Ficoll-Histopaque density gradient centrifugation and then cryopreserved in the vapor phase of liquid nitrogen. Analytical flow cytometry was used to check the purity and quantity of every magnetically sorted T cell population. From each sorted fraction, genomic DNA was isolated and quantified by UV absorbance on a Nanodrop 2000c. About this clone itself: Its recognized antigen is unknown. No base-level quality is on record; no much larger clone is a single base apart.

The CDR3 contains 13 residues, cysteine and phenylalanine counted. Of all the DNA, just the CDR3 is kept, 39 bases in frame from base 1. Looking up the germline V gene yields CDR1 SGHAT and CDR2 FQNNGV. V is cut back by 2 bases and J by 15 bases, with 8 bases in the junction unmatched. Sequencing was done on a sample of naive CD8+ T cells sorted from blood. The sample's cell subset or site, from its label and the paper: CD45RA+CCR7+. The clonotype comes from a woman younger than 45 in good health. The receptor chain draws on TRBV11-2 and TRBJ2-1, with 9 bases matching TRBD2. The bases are TGTGCCAGCAGCTTATCACGCGGGAGGGCCCGGTTCTTC. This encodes CASSLSRGRARFF.